Here is one T cell receptor (beta chain) with its context. The antigen is not known. Using RNA transcripts as the source, TCR beta CDR3 regions were amplified. The HTBI primer set was used in a first-round RT-PCR of the TCR CDR3. A single record per CDR3 protein comes from TCRdb applying MiXCR to the multiplex PCR reads. This sample has a few hundred thousand distinct CDR3 sequences; 13% occur once, and the top ten carry more than 20%. The data were taken from a study of T cells in Graves' hyperthyroidism and ophthalmopathy. Study-wide results and caveats: Median prediction lead before ophthalmopathy onset was 5 to 7 months with the model.

This CDR3 spans 15 amino acids. Per germline, CDR1 MGHRA and CDR2 YSYEKL. V was trimmed by 4 bases and J by 1 base, leaving 13 bases between them. The patients, who ranged from 18 to 65 in age, presented with newly diagnosed hyperthyroidism lasting under 2 months. PBMCs stemmed from 8.5 to 10 ml fresh peripheral blood. The chain carries TRBV4-1 and TRBJ1-1; no clear D gene. Material: blood. This TCR was recovered from a man aged 30-40 years with Graves' hyperthyroidism that later progressed to Graves' ophthalmopathy. This chain's CDR3 is CASSPGVARNTEAFF. The CDR3, as DNA: TGCGCCAGCAGCCCCGGGGTGGCTCGGAACACTGAAGCTTTCTTT.